This T cell receptor (beta chain) was identified in a study of cytomegalovirus exposure and HLA in healthy donors. Overall study context: Unique TCR beta sequences numbering 117 million came from 150 million to 200 million T cells in an earlier analysis.

Germline V gene lookup returns CDR1 SGHRS and CDR2 YFSETQ. V trimming: 4 bases; J trimming: 3 bases; junction bases outside the gene matches: 8. This CDR3 is 16 amino acids long. Study conclusions and caveats: Productive rates of about 87% or about 30% were seen for most TCR beta V segments in an earlier analysis.

Concerning this clone: Its antigen is not known. The missing conserved phenylalanine or tryptophan at the end of this CDR3 makes a read error likely.

Primers: 60 Vbeta forward and 13 Jbeta reverse. Produced via immunoSEQ multiplex PCR; TCRdb's table is partial and in-frame only. The sample records about 61,000 clones, over 70% being singletons. The sample taken for sequencing was PBMCs. The sequence came from a man aged 50 to 59 in good health and CMV-seropositive. This chain joins TRBV5-1 and TRBJ1-4; 8 bases line up with TRBD1. The CDR3 sequence is CASSPGQGRANEKLFL. In nucleotides, the CDR3 is TGCGCCAGCAGCCCAGGACAGGGCCGAGCTAATGAAAAACTGTTTTTG.